Sequencing of this T cell receptor beta chain was carried out in a study of regulatory T cells in long-lasting Graves disease. Assembly of TCR beta libraries relied on iRepertoire HTBI primers together with Arm-PCR of CDR3 regions. TCRdb recomputed calls from the multiplex PCR reads with MiXCR, one row per CDR3 protein. The sample holds over 500,000 distinct CDR3 sequences, around 15% seen once. Time point specified: newly diagnosed GD, antithyroid drugs for less than 3 months. PBMCs were the source of the RNA used for TCR sequencing. Overall study results and limits: Persistent disease exhibited a predilection for TRBV28, TRBJ1-2 and TRBJ2-5.

This clonotype was counted many times. Antigen unknown. Germline values: CDR1 MNHEY, CDR2 SMNVEV (reference sequence). The CDR3 loop spans 18 amino acids. V was pared by 5 bases and J by 0 bases, with 13 bases of the junction left unmatched. The data also belong to a second study, concerning T cells in Graves' hyperthyroidism and ophthalmopathy.

The source material was peripheral blood mononuclear cells (PBMCs), sampled at new diagnosis, from a patient treated with antithyroid drugs. The origin of this receptor is a man between 18 and 29 years old with Graves disease. The chain has TRBV27 and TRBJ2-5; 9 bases fit TRBD1. As DNA, the CDR3 is TGTGCCAGCAGTCCTTTGGGACAGGGCAACCTGTACCAAGAGACCCAGTACTTC. Translation: CASSPLGQGNLYQETQYF.